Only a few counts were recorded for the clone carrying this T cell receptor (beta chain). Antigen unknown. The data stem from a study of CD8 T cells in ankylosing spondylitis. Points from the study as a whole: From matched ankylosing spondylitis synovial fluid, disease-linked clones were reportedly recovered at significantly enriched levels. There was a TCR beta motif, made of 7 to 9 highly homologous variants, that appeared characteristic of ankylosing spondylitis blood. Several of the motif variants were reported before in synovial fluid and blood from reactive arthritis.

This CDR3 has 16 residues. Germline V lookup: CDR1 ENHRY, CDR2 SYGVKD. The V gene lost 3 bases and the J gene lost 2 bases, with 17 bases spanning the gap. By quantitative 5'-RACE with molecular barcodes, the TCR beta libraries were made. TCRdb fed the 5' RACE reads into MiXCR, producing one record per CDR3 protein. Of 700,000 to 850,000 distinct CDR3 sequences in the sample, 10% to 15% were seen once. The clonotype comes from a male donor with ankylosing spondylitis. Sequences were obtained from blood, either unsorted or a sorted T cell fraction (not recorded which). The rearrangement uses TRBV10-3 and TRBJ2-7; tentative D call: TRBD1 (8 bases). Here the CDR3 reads CAISDPDRGGPYEQYF. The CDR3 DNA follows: TGTGCCATCAGTGACCCAGACAGGGGAGGGCCCTACGAGCAGTACTTC.